A single sample gave rise to the 2 T cell receptor beta chains below, sequenced in a study of blood T cell repertoires in COVID-19. The method was immunoSEQ multiplex PCR; TCRdb's version includes in-frame clones alone and lacks a portion of them. The data show about 260,000 clones, with roughly nine tenths seen just once and approximately 4% held by the top ten. Sequenced: peripheral blood. The receptors were sampled from a man aged 18 to 29 with active or convalescent COVID-19.

CDR3 residues: CSVGAGDGYTF. In nucleotides, the CDR3 is TGCAGCGTTGGGGCAGGGGATGGCTACACCTTC. V usage is TRBV29-1 and J usage is TRBJ1-2; D is possibly TRBD1 (6 bases). CDR3 size: 11 residues. Trimming stripped 4 bases from V and 6 bases from J, with 9 bases between. Germline CDR1 SQVTM, CDR2 ANQGSEA.

The chain joins TRBV18 to TRBJ2-7, with a tentative D call TRBD1 (6 bases). Germline-derived CDR1 and CDR2 are KGHSH and LQKENI. This CDR3 is 14 amino acids long. Between the trimmed V and J ends, which lost 3 bases and 3 bases, there was a span of 12 bases. For the CDR3, the DNA is TGTGCCAGCTCACCTCTACAGGGTAGCTACGAGCAGTACTTC. It is translated as CASSPLQGSYEQYF.